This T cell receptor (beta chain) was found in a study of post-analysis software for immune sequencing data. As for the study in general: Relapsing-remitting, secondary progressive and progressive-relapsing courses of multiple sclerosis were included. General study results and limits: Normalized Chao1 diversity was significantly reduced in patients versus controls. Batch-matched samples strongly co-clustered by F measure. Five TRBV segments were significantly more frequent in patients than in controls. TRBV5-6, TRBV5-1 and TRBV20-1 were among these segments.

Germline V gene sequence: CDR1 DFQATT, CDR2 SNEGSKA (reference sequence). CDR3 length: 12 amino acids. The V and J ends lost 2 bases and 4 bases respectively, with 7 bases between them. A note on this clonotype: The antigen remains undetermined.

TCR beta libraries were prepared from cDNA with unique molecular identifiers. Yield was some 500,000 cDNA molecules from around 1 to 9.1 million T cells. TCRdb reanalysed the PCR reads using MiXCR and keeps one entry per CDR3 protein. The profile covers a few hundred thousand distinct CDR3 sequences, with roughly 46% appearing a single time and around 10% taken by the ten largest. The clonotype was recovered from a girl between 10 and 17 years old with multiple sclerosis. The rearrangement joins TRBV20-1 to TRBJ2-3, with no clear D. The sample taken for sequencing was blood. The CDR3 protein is CSARQAADTQYF. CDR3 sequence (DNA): TGCAGTGCTAGACAGGCCGCAGATACGCAGTATTTT.